This TCR beta chain is drawn from a study of blood T cell repertoires in COVID-19 (dated by TCRdb to 2018 to 2020). Turning to the overall study: Collaborator samples came from the United States, Italy and Spain and covered acute and convalescent phases of COVID-19. Where available, HLA class I and class II types were taken from metadata supplied by the sample provider and were not determined by assay-based typing. Nearly every sample came with metadata listing a de-identified subject ID, COVID-19 status, age in years and sex. The dataset comprised deeply sampled blood TCRbeta repertoires from subjects exposed to, actively infected with, or recovered from COVID-19. The repertoires were released in a freely available public database meant as a resource for research on the immune response to SARS-CoV-2. The samples were drawn from the first 160 participants of the ongoing ImmuneRACE study and from more than 1,000 subjects provided by 6 global collaborators. The material from the prospective study consisted of cDNA or gDNA derived from T cells, B-cell-depleted T cells, or PBMCs.

Remarks on this clone: The clone's antigen remains unknown. Within one base of it there is no much larger clone, and no base qualities were kept.

The study at large found these results: The quantity of clinical and demographic metadata differed by source and by participant and was supplied without curation.

The trim is 0 bases for V and 7 bases for J, with a gap of 10 bases between the germline ends. From the cysteine through the phenylalanine, the CDR3 covers 14 amino acids. Of the read, only the CDR3 DNA is kept; its 42 bases are in frame from base 1. From the germline V gene, CDR1 is SGHRS and CDR2 is YFSETQ. Each collaborating institution followed its own protocols to collect whole blood in K2EDTA tubes. Collaborator samples were shipped for TCRbeta analysis as frozen whole blood, isolated PBMCs, or DNA extracted from either sample type. The immunoSEQ Assay, a bias-controlled multiplex PCR, was used to amplify TCRbeta CDR3 regions from genomic DNA. The original pipeline was this. Nucleated cell counts per sample were estimated from amplification of reference gene primers within the assay. To quantify the absolute abundance of each unique TCRbeta CDR3 rearrangement, sequence reads were collapsed and filtered. For each sample, productive Simpson clonality was calculated as the square root of Simpson's diversity index across productive rearrangements. What TCRdb holds here is the immuneACCESS table cut down to in-frame rearrangements. Part of the clones is not present; checked against another copy, under half of the missing clones reflect an unresolved V gene, and the others are unexplained. V and J calls and clone size come straight from that table; D and trimming were deduced from the DNA. This sample gives approximately 210,000 clones in total; about 90% of them show up just once. The top ten clonotypes cover under 2.5% of the sample.

The chain is encoded by TRBV5-1 joined to TRBJ2-2; the D gene is perhaps TRBD2, on 6 matching bases. The TCR originated in a man in his forties or fifties with active or convalescent COVID-19. The sample taken for sequencing was peripheral blood. Read as DNA, the sequence is TGCGCCAGCAGCTTGGGCCAGGGAGGCGGGGAGCTGTTTTTT. The encoded protein is CASSLGQGGGELFF.